These T cell receptor beta chains were read from a single sample in a study of cytotoxic CD8 clonotypes in ibrutinib-treated CLL. Assay used: immunoSEQ multiplex PCR; TCRdb lists only in-frame clones, some missing. The sample has about 130,000 clones; about 79% are singletons. This specimen consisted of PBMCs, obtained after 12 months of ibrutinib treatment. The receptors shown here come from a human donor with chronic lymphocytic leukemia. Both conserved end residues are part of each CDR3. The order of the fields is clone size, V gene, J gene, D gene, CDR3 protein, CDR3 DNA. A D gene is named only where the DNA matches it firmly. Clone size is stated in some rows and not others, as once, few, many or a class when expanded.

abundance: NA
v_gene: TRBV4-3
j_gene: TRBJ2-3
d_gene: TRBD2
CDR3aa: CASSQQGLAGEADTQYF
CDR3nt: TGCGCCAGCAGCCAACAGGGACTAGCGGGAGAGGCAGATACGCAGTATTTT

abundance: few
v_gene: TRBV5-1
j_gene: TRBJ1-4
d_gene: NA
CDR3aa: CASSLKGMGGEKLFF
CDR3nt: TGCGCCAGCAGCCTCAAGGGGATGGGAGGTGAAAAACTGTTTTTT

abundance: NA
v_gene: TRBV7-6
j_gene: TRBJ1-1
d_gene: TRBD1
CDR3aa: CASSPEQGANTEAFF
CDR3nt: TGTGCCAGCAGCCCGGAACAGGGGGCTAACACTGAAGCTTTCTTT

abundance: NA
v_gene: TRBV10-3
j_gene: TRBJ1-1
d_gene: NA
CDR3aa: CAINEGFTEAFF
CDR3nt: TGTGCCATCAATGAGGGATTCACTGAAGCTTTCTTT

abundance: NA
v_gene: TRBV28
j_gene: TRBJ2-7
d_gene: TRBD2
CDR3aa: CASSGAKTTTSGLTYEQYF
CDR3nt: TGTGCCAGCAGTGGGGCAAAAACTACGACTAGCGGCCTTACCTACGAGCAGTACTTC

abundance: NA
v_gene: TRBV6-1
j_gene: TRBJ1-1
d_gene: NA
CDR3aa: CASSERGHTEAFF
CDR3nt: TGTGCCAGCAGTGAGAGGGGTCACACTGAAGCTTTCTTT

abundance: few
v_gene: TRBV27
j_gene: TRBJ2-2
d_gene: NA
CDR3aa: CASSLSLAEGELFF
CDR3nt: TGTGCCAGCAGTTTAAGCCTGGCCGAGGGGGAGCTGTTTTTT

abundance: NA
v_gene: TRBV27
j_gene: TRBJ1-6
d_gene: NA
CDR3aa: CASKVGDRFYNSPLHF
CDR3nt: TGTGCCAGCAAGGTTGGAGACAGATTCTATAATTCACCCCTCCACTTT

abundance: once
v_gene: TRBV5-1
j_gene: TRBJ1-1
d_gene: NA
CDR3aa: CASSLTAGTENTEAFF
CDR3nt: TGCGCCAGCAGCTTGACCGCAGGGACGGAAAACACTGAAGCTTTCTTT

abundance: NA
v_gene: TRBV15
j_gene: TRBJ2-7
d_gene: NA
CDR3aa: CATSRVRTVFRTPYEQYF
CDR3nt: TGTGCCACCAGCAGAGTTAGGACAGTTTTCCGGACACCCTACGAGCAGTACTTC

abundance: few
v_gene: TRBV25-1
j_gene: TRBJ2-7
d_gene: TRBD2
CDR3aa: CASSERTSSYEQYF
CDR3nt: TGTGCCAGCAGTGAACGGACTAGCTCCTACGAGCAGTACTTC

abundance: NA
v_gene: TRBV5-6
j_gene: TRBJ2-1
d_gene: TRBD1
CDR3aa: CASSRQGAQFF
CDR3nt: TGTGCCAGCAGCCGGCAGGGGGCGCAGTTCTTC

abundance: NA
v_gene: TRBV19
j_gene: TRBJ1-5
d_gene: NA
CDR3aa: CASSSDTQPQHF
CDR3nt: TGTGCCAGTAGTAGTGATACTCAGCCCCAGCATTTT

abundance: NA
v_gene: TRBV27
j_gene: TRBJ2-1
d_gene: TRBD2
CDR3aa: CASSKGLAGAGYNEQFF
CDR3nt: TGTGCCAGCAGTAAGGGACTAGCGGGAGCAGGGTACAATGAGCAGTTCTTC

abundance: once
v_gene: TRBV6-1
j_gene: TRBJ1-5
d_gene: TRBD1
CDR3aa: CASRDGQGDQPQHF
CDR3nt: TGTGCCAGCAGAGATGGACAGGGGGATCAGCCCCAGCATTTT

abundance: NA
v_gene: TRBV27
j_gene: TRBJ2-3
d_gene: NA
CDR3aa: CASRVGGTDTQYF
CDR3nt: TGTGCCAGCAGGGTGGGGGGCACAGATACGCAGTATTTT

abundance: once
v_gene: TRBV10-3
j_gene: TRBJ2-2
d_gene: TRBD2
CDR3aa: CAINNGLAGGSTGELFF
CDR3nt: TGTGCCATAAACAATGGACTAGCGGGAGGATCCACCGGGGAGCTGTTTTTT

abundance: NA
v_gene: TRBV18
j_gene: TRBJ1-2
d_gene: NA
CDR3aa: CASSLDRRGQSSYTF
CDR3nt: TGTGCCAGCTCGCTAGACAGGCGTGGACAGAGTAGCTACACCTTC

abundance: NA
v_gene: TRBV9
j_gene: TRBJ1-1
d_gene: TRBD1
CDR3aa: CASSQEGQPTTEAFF
CDR3nt: TGTGCCAGCAGCCAAGAGGGACAGCCGACCACTGAAGCTTTCTTT

abundance: NA
v_gene: TRBV19
j_gene: TRBJ1-5
d_gene: NA
CDR3aa: CASSTAPGRDNQPQHF
CDR3nt: TGTGCCAGTAGTACCGCCCCCGGGAGGGATAATCAGCCCCAGCATTTT

abundance: once
v_gene: TRBV7-6
j_gene: TRBJ1-1
d_gene: NA
CDR3aa: CASSPVVGTEAFF
CDR3nt: TGTGCCAGCAGCCCAGTGGTTGGGACTGAAGCTTTCTTT

abundance: NA
v_gene: TRBV20-1
j_gene: TRBJ1-1
d_gene: NA
CDR3aa: CSATGRSEAFF
CDR3nt: TGCAGTGCGACAGGCCGAAGTGAAGCTTTCTTT

abundance: NA
v_gene: TRBV19
j_gene: TRBJ2-2
d_gene: TRBD2
CDR3aa: CASSIQGGAGELFF
CDR3nt: TGTGCCAGTAGTATACAGGGAGGGGCCGGGGAGCTGTTTTTT

abundance: NA
v_gene: TRBV4-1
j_gene: TRBJ1-5
d_gene: NA
CDR3aa: CASSQAGNQPQHF
CDR3nt: TGCGCCAGCAGCCAGGCAGGGAATCAGCCCCAGCATTTT

abundance: NA
v_gene: TRBV7-3
j_gene: TRBJ1-5
d_gene: TRBD1
CDR3aa: CASSVDGEGAQPQHF
CDR3nt: TGTGCCAGCAGCGTGGACGGTGAGGGGGCTCAGCCCCAGCATTTT

abundance: NA
v_gene: TRBV7-8
j_gene: TRBJ2-7
d_gene: TRBD2
CDR3aa: CASSLPPRDSGNPEQYF
CDR3nt: TGTGCCAGCAGCTTACCCCCGCGAGATAGCGGGAACCCCGAGCAGTACTTC

abundance: NA
v_gene: TRBV9
j_gene: TRBJ2-2
d_gene: NA
CDR3aa: CASSVGTNTGELFF
CDR3nt: TGTGCCAGCAGCGTGGGTACGAACACCGGGGAGCTGTTTTTT

abundance: NA
v_gene: TRBV28
j_gene: TRBJ2-7
d_gene: TRBD2
CDR3aa: CASSGSGRSSYEQYF
CDR3nt: TGTGCCAGCAGTGGAAGCGGGAGGTCCTCCTACGAGCAGTACTTC

abundance: NA
v_gene: TRBV10-3
j_gene: TRBJ2-2
d_gene: TRBD2
CDR3aa: CATRTSGSTGELFF
CDR3nt: TGTGCCACCCGGACTAGCGGGAGTACCGGGGAGCTGTTTTTT

abundance: NA
v_gene: TRBV6-5
j_gene: TRBJ2-7
d_gene: NA
CDR3aa: CASRLHRESGEQYF
CDR3nt: TGTGCCAGCAGACTTCACAGGGAATCTGGCGAGCAGTACTTC

abundance: NA
v_gene: TRBV14
j_gene: TRBJ2-7
d_gene: NA
CDR3aa: CASSQAQKTSYEQYF
CDR3nt: TGTGCCAGCAGCCAAGCCCAGAAAACCTCCTACGAGCAGTACTTC

abundance: NA
v_gene: TRBV7-2
j_gene: TRBJ1-1
d_gene: NA
CDR3aa: CASSSRLGAFF
CDR3nt: TGTGCCAGCAGTTCTAGATTGGGAGCTTTCTTT

abundance: NA
v_gene: TRBV12-5
j_gene: TRBJ2-5
d_gene: NA
CDR3aa: CASGTQAETQYF
CDR3nt: TGTGCTAGTGGCACCCAGGCGGAGACCCAGTACTTC

abundance: once
v_gene: TRBV6-5
j_gene: TRBJ1-5
d_gene: TRBD1
CDR3aa: CASRKWDSGQPQHF
CDR3nt: TGTGCCAGCAGAAAATGGGACAGCGGACAGCCCCAGCATTTT

abundance: NA
v_gene: TRBV10-3
j_gene: TRBJ2-7
d_gene: TRBD1
CDR3aa: CAISEVRGPFAVYEQYF
CDR3nt: TGTGCCATCAGTGAGGTCAGGGGGCCCTTTGCTGTCTACGAGCAGTACTTC

abundance: NA
v_gene: TRBV2
j_gene: TRBJ2-1
d_gene: TRBD2
CDR3aa: CASSVEVRLAGGEHDNEQFF
CDR3nt: TGTGCCAGCAGTGTAGAGGTAAGGCTAGCGGGAGGCGAACACGACAATGAGCAGTTCTTC